This TCR beta chain stems from a study of molecular identifiers for immune sequencing clone quantification. General study results and limits: Identical TCR molecules can share a barcode, and this sharing could underestimate highly expanded clone sizes. Jurkat TCR RNA spiked in from one cell reportedly remained identifiable amid approximately 970,000 naive cells.

Regarding this clonotype: What it recognizes is unknown. The conserved final phenylalanine or tryptophan is absent from the CDR3, which likely points to a read error.

Preparation of the bulk TCR libraries relied on previously described methods and listed TCR primers. Via MiXCR, TCRdb re-called the PCR reads, giving one row per CDR3 protein. Of around 480,000 distinct CDR3 sequences in the sample, roughly 25% were seen once. The sequenced sample consisted of naive CD8+ T cells from blood, with Jurkat cell RNA spiked in. Subset: FACS-sorted CD8+CD4-CCR7+CD45RA+ naive T cells. This receptor was taken from a human donor in good health. Some libraries in this study had Jurkat cell RNA spiked in.

CDR3 bases: TGCGCCAGCAGCCAGGACAGATTTAACTACGAGCAGTACATA. It encodes CASSQDRFNYEQYI. The chain joins TRBV4-3 to TRBJ2-7; possible D gene TRBD1, 6 bases. The germline gives CDR1 LGHNA, CDR2 YSLEER. The CDR3 spans 14 residues. Trimming took 3 bases from V and 3 from J, leaving 12 bases between them.